These 15 T cell receptor beta chains were all obtained from the same sample, sequenced in a study of tumor and adjacent non-tumor tissue in lung cancer. No cell sorting was done before RNA was extracted from the tissue. A modified ARM-PCR protocol with three rounds of nested PCR amplified TCRbeta. TCRdb re-called the multiplex PCR reads through MiXCR, storing one row per CDR3 protein. The top ten clones hold under 9.5% of a sample with some 71,000 distinct CDR3 sequences, 55% to 75% of them seen once. The material sequenced was lung tumor tissue. Source of these receptors: a woman in her forties with non-small cell lung cancer.

The chain is built from TRBV10-2 and TRBJ1-5; TRBD1 matches 7 bases. The CDR3 is made up of 16 amino acids. With V trimmed by 7 bases and J by 7 bases, 16 bases remained unmatched. Germline V gives CDR1 WSHSY, CDR2 SAAADI. CDR3 region: CASKQGWPASHQPQHF. Written as DNA, the CDR3 is TGCGCCAGCAAACAGGGGTGGCCTGCGAGCCACCAGCCCCAGCATTTT.

This clonotype has only a few counts. With a much larger clone just one base away, this may be a read error. This chain connects TRBV6-6 to TRBJ1-5; 8 bases are shared with TRBD1. Matching the DNA end better, TRBJ2-3 makes the J call doubtful. The CDR3 is 13 amino acids. CDR1 is MNHNY and CDR2 is SVGAGI in the germline V gene (reference sequence). CDR3 sequence reads: CASSRQGAQPQYF. CDR3 DNA: TGTGCCAGCAGCAGGCAGGGGGCACAGCCCCAGTATTTT.

The chain joins TRBV29-1 to TRBJ2-7, with D unresolved. This CDR3 comprises 13 residues. Trimming cost V 2 bases and J 12 bases, with 20 bases left between them. Per the germline V gene, CDR1 is SQVTM and CDR2 is ANQGSEA. CDR3 nucleotide sequence: TGCAGCGTTGAAACGAATAGTGGCTACGAGTGGTACTTC. Translated, it gives CSVETNSGYEWYF.

Comments on this clonotype: Just one base apart from a much larger clone, this may be a read error. The genes are TRBV7-8 and TRBJ2-5; D is unresolved. This CDR3 contains 14 residues. Germline-derived CDR1 and CDR2 are SGHVS and FQNEAQ. With 4 bases removed from V and 1 base from J, the gap between germline ends came to 10 bases. The CDR3: CASSSLATQETQYF. CDR3 DNA sequence: TGTGCCAGCAGCTCCCTGGCCACCCAAGAGACCCAGTACTTC.

With respect to this clonotype: Since a much larger clone is just one base distant, this may be a read error. The V call is TRBV20-1, the J call TRBJ2-7, with D perhaps matching TRBD1 (6 bases). The CDR3 is 14 residues long. Germline V CDR1 and CDR2: DFQATT, SNEGSKA (reference sequence). V shed 5 bases and J shed 2 bases, with 16 bases lying between them. In nucleotides, the CDR3 is TGCAGTGCTCAGGGGACAACGGATACCTACGAGCAGTACTTC. Amino acids: CSAQGTTDTYEQYF.

On this clonotype: The conserved final phenylalanine or tryptophan is absent from the CDR3, which likely points to a read error. The V and J genes are TRBV29-1 and TRBJ2-3, with TRBD2 matching 9 bases. The CDR3 has 15 residues. Trimming at V came to 7 bases and at J to 2 bases, leaving 10 bases not matched to a gene. CDR1 and CDR2 from the germline V gene are SQVTM and ANQGSEA. CDR3 residues: CSALLAGSITDTQYL. CDR3 DNA: TGCAGCGCTCTCCTAGCGGGAAGTATCACAGATACGCAGTATCTT.

Concerning this clonotype itself: Because the CDR3 is missing its conserved closing phenylalanine or tryptophan, this is likely a read error. The chain links TRBV12-3 or TRBV12-4 to TRBJ1-2; D uncertain. Deletions cut 4 bases from V and 5 bases from J, with 8 bases between. The CDR3 has 12 residues. CDR3 bases: TGTGCCAGCAGTTACGGACGATATGGCTACACCTTA. As protein: CASSYGRYGYTL.

As concerns this clonotype: One junction end disagrees with the germline gene, perhaps due to a read error. The chain carries TRBV5-4 and TRBJ2-3; D gene uncertain. The CDR3 sequence is 14 residues long. Germline V CDR1 and CDR2: SGHNT, YYREEE (reference sequence). This CDR3 reads CDSSSLYSTDTQYF. CDR3 DNA sequence: TGTGACAGCAGCTCTTTATATAGCACAGATACACAGTATTTT.

The table lists this clonotype with a few counts. Given the absence of the conserved phenylalanine or tryptophan at the CDR3 end, a read error is likely. The CDR3 is CASSIDPSGGTEQFS. Written as DNA, the CDR3 is TGTGCCAGCAGCATAGATCCCAGCGGGGGGACTGAGCAGTTCTCC. The chain has TRBV11-2 and TRBJ2-1; 9 nucleotides align to TRBD2. CDR3 size: 15 residues. Germline V gene data show CDR1 as SGHAT and CDR2 as FQNNGV.

About this clonotype itself: A much larger clone differs from this one at a single base, so this may be a read error. CDR3 protein: CASSLLRGEPQHF. CDR3 DNA sequence: TGCGCCAGCAGCTTGCTCAGGGGGGAGCCCCAGCATTTT. The chain employs TRBV5-1 and TRBJ1-5; TRBD1 aligns across 7 bases. J was trimmed by 8 bases and V by 1 base; bases with no gene match: 3. CDR1 SGHRS and CDR2 YFSETQ come from the germline V gene. The CDR3 has 13 amino acids.

In regard to this clonotype: The CDR3 does not close with the conserved phenylalanine or tryptophan, likely indicating a read error. The DNA is omitted, as the CDR3 cannot be located on it reliably, and the CDR3 follows TCRdb's listing. The chain uses TRBV28 and TRBJ2-7; TRBD2, as called in the table, went unchecked against the DNA. Germline CDR1 and CDR2: MDHEN and SYDVKM. The CDR3 has 17 residues if both end residues are counted. The CDR3 is CASRGLRYTLSTYEQHL.

As concerns this clonotype: A much larger clonotype is one base distant, so this may be a read error. The conserved phenylalanine or tryptophan normally closing the CDR3 is absent here, so this likely arose from a read error. The V call is TRBV2, the J call TRBJ2-5; 13 bases are a match to TRBD2. The CDR3 is 14 amino acids. V dropped 4 bases and J dropped 6; count of bases not matched to a gene: 2. Germline CDR1 SNHLY, CDR2 FYNNEI. DNA for the CDR3: TGTGCCAGCAGTGGGACTAGCGGGAGCCAGACCCAGTACTTA. It yields the protein CASSGTSGSQTQYL.

Regarding this clonotype: At one end the junction does not follow the germline gene, possibly because of a read error. The chain joins TRBV5-1 to TRBJ1-1; 7 bases map to TRBD1. The CDR3 spans 15 residues. Germline V CDR1 and CDR2: SGHRS, YFSETQ. The CDR3, as DNA: TGCCCCAGCAGCTTGATCTCCGGGACAGTCACTGAAGCTTTCTTT. Protein product: CPSSLISGTVTEAFF.

This clonotype was seen a handful of times. This may come from a read error, since a much larger clone is one base off. This chain links TRBV4-2 with TRBJ2-5; 7 bases are a match to TRBD2. Unmatched junction bases numbered 12, after V lost 6 bases and J lost 5 bases. Looked up from germline, CDR1 is LGHNA and CDR2 is YNFKEQ. This CDR3 comprises 15 residues. The CDR3 DNA reads TGTGCCAGCAGTCCTTTGGGAGCGGGAACGGAGACCCAGTACTTC. Its translation: CASSPLGAGTETQYF.

The count of this clonotype is one. The chain links TRBV29-1 to TRBJ2-1; D not certain. V was trimmed by 8 bases and J by 4 bases, leaving 18 bases between them. There are 14 residues in the CDR3. Germline loops: CDR1 SQVTM, CDR2 ANQGSEA. CDR3 loop: CSIVETPFYNEQFF. The CDR3 DNA sequence: TGCAGCATTGTCGAGACCCCATTTTACAATGAGCAGTTCTTC.